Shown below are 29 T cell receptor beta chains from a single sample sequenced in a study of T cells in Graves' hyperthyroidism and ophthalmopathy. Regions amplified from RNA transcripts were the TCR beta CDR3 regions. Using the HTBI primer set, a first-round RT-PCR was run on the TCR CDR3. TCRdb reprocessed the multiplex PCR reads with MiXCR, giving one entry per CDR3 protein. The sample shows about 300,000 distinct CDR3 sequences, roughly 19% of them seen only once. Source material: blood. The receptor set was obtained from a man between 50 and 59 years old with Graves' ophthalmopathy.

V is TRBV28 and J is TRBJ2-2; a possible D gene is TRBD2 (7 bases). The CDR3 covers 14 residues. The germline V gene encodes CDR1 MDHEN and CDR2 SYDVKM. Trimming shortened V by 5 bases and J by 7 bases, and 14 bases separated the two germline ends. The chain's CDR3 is CASSGEGGFGELFF. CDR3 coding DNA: TGTGCCAGCAGTGGGGAGGGGGGCTTCGGGGAGCTGTTTTTT.

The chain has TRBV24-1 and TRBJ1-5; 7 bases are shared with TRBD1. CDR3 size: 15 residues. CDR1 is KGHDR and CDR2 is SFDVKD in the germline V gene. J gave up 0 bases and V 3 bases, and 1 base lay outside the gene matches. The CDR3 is CATSDTGVSNQPQHF. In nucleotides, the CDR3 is TGTGCCACCAGTGATACAGGGGTTAGCAATCAGCCCCAGCATTTT.

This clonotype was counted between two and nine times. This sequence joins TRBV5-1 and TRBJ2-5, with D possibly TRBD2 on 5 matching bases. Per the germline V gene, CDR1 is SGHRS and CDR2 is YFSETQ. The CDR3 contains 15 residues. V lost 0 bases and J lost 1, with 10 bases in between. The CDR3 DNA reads TGCGCCAGCAGCTTGGCCGGAGCGGCCCAAGAGACCCAGTACTTC. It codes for CASSLAGAAQETQYF.

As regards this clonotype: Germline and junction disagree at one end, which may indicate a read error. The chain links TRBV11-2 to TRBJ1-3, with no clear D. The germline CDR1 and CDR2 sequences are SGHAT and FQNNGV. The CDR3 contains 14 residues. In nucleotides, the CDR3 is TGTGCCAGCAGCTTAGGGTCATCTGGAAACACCGTATATTTT. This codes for CASSLGSSGNTVYF.

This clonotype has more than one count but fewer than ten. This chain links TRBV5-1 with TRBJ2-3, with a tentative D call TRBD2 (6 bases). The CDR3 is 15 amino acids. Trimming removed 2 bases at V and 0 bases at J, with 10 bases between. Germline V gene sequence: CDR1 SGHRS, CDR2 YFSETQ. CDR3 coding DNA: TGCGCCAGCAGCTTTGGAGGGAGCAGCACAGATACGCAGTATTTT. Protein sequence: CASSFGGSSTDTQYF.

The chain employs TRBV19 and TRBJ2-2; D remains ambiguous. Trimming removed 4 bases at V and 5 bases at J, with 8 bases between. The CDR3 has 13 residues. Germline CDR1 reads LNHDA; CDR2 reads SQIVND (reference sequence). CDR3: CASSTGRTGELFF. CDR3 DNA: TGTGCCAGTAGTACCGGACGGACCGGGGAGCTGTTTTTT.

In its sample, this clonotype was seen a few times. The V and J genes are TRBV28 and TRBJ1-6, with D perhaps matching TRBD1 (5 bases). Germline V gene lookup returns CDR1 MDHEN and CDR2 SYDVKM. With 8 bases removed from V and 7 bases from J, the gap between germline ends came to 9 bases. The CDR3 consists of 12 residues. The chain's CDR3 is CASAGGNSPLHF. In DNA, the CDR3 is TGTGCCAGCGCCGGGGGAAATTCACCCCTCCACTTT.

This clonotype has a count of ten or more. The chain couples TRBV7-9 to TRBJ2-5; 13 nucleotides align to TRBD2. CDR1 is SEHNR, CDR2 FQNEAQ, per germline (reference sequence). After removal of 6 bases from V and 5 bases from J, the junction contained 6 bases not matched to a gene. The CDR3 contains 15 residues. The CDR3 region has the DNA TGTGCCAGCAGACTCGGACTAGCGGGGGAGGAGACCCAGTACTTC. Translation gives CASRLGLAGEETQYF.

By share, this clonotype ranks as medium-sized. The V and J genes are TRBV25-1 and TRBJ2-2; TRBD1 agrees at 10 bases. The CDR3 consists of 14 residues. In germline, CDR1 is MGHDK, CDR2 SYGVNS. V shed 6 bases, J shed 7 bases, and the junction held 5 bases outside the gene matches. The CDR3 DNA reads TGTGCCAGCAGGCGGACAGGGGGGAACGGGGAGCTGTTTTTT. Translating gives CASRRTGGNGELFF.

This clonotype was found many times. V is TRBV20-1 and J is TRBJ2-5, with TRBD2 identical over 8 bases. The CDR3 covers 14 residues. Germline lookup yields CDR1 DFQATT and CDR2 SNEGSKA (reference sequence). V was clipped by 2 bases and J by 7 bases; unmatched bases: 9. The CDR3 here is CSARLGRSGRTQYF. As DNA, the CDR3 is TGCAGTGCTAGACTAGGGAGGAGCGGGAGGACCCAGTACTTC.

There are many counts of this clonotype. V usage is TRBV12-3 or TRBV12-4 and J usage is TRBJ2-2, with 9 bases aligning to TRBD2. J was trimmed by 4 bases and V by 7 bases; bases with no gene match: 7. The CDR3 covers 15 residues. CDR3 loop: CASNPAGGGTGELFF. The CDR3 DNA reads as TGTGCCAGCAATCCCGCGGGAGGGGGCACCGGGGAGCTGTTTTTT.

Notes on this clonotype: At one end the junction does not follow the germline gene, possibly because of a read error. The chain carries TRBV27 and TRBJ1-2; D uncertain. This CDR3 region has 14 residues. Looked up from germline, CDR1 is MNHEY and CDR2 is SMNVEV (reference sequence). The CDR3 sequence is CAGSLSGRNYGYTF. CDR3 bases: TGTGCCGGCAGTTTATCTGGGCGGAACTATGGCTACACCTTC.

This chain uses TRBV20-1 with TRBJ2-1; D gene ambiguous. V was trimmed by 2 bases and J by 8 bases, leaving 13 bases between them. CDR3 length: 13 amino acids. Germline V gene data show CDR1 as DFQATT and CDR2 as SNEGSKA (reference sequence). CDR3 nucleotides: TGCAGTGCTAGAAGTAGCCTGGCGGATGAGCAGTTCTTC. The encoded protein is CSARSSLADEQFF.

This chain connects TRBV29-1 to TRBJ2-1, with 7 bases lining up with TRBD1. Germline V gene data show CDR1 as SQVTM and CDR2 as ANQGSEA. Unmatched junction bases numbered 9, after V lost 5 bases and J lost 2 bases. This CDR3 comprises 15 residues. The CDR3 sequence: CSVRQTGRAYNEQFF. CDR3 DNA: TGCAGCGTTCGACAGACAGGGAGAGCCTACAATGAGCAGTTCTTC.

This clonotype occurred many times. The CDR3 here is CASSQDGGDRESNEQFF. The CDR3 nucleotides read TGTGCCAGCAGCCAAGATGGGGGGGACAGGGAGAGCAATGAGCAGTTCTTC. V gene TRBV3-1 combines with J gene TRBJ2-1; 9 bases align to TRBD1. The germline gives CDR1 LGHDT, CDR2 YNNKEL (reference sequence). This CDR3 comprises 17 residues. The V and J ends lost 0 bases and 6 bases, in that order; junction bases with no gene match: 9.

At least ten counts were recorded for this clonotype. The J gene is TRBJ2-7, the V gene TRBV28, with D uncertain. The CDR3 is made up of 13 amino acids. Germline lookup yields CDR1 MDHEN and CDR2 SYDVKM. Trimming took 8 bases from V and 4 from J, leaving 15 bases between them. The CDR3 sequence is CASLGQSRYEQYF. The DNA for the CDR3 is TGTGCCAGCTTAGGGCAAAGTAGGTACGAGCAGTACTTC.

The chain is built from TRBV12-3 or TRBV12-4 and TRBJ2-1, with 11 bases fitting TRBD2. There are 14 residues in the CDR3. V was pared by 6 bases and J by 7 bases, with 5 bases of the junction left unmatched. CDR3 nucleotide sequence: TGTGCCAGCAGAGGACTAGCGGGCCCAAATGAGCAGTTCTTC. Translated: CASRGLAGPNEQFF.

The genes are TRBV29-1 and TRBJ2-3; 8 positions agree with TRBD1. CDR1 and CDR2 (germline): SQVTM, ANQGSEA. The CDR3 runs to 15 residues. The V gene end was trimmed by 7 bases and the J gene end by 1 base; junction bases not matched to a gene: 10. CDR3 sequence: CSALGQGIGTDTQYF. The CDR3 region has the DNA TGCAGCGCCCTTGGACAGGGCATTGGCACAGATACGCAGTATTTT.

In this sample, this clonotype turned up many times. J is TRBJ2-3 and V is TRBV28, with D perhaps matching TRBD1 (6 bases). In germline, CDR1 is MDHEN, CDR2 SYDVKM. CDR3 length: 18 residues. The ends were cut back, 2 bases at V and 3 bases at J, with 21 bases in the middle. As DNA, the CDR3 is TGTGCCAGCAGTTTAGGGTGGGAACAGGGTCGTAGGACAGATACGCAGTATTTT. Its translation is CASSLGWEQGRRTDTQYF.

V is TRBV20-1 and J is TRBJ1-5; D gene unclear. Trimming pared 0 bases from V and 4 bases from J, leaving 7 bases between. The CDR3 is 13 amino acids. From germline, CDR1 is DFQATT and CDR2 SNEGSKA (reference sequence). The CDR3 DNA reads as TGCAGTGCTAGAGATATCGAGAATCAGCCCCAGCATTTT. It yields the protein CSARDIENQPQHF.

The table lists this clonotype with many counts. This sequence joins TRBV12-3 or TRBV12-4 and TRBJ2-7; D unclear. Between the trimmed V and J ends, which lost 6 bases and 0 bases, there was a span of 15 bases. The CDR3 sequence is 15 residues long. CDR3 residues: CASSHSPLSSYEQYF. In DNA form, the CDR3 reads TGTGCCAGCAGCCATTCGCCCCTTAGCTCCTACGAGCAGTACTTC.

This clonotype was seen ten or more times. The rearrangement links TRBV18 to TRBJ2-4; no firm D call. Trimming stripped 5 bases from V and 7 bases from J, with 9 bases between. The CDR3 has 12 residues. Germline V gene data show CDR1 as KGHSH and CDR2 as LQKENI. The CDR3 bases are TGTGCCAGCTCAGACCCAAGGAACATTCAGTACTTC. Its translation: CASSDPRNIQYF.

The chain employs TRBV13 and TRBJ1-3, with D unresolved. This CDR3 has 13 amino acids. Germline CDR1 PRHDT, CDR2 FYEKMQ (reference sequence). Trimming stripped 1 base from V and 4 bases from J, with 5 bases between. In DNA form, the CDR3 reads TGTGCCAGCAGCTTAGCTCAAGGAAACACCATATATTTT. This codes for CASSLAQGNTIYF. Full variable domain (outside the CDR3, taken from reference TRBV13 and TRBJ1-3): AAGVIQSPRHLIKEKRETATLKCYPIPRHDTVYWYQQGPGQDPQFLISFYEKMQSDKGSIPDRFSAQQFSDYHSELNMSSLELGDSALYFCASSLAQGNTIYFGEGSWLTVV.

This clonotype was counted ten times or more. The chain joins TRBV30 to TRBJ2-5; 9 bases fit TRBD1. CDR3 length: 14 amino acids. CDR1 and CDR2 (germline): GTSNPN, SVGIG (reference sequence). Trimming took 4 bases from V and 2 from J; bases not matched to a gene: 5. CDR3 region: CAWNRGRGQETQYF. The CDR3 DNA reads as TGTGCCTGGAACAGGGGGCGAGGACAAGAGACCCAGTACTTC.

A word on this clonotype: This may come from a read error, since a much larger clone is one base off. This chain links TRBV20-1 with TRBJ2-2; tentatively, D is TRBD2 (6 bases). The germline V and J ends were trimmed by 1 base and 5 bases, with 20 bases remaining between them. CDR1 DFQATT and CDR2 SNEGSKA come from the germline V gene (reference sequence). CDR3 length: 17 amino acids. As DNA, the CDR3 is TGCAGTGCTAGAGGCCGCCCGGGAGAGGGGACGACCGGGGAGCTGTTTTTT. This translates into CSARGRPGEGTTGELFF.

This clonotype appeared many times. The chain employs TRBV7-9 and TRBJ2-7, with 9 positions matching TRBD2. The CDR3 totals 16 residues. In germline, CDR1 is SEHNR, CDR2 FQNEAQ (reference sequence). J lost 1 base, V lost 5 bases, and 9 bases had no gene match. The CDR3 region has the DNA TGTGCCAGCAGCGAGAAGGGACTAGCAGGGTCCTACGAGCAGTACTTC. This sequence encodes CASSEKGLAGSYEQYF.

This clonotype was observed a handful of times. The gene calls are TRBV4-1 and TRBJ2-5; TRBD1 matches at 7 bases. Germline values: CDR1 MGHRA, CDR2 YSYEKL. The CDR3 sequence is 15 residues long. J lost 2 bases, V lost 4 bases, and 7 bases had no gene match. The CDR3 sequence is CASSRPGQTQETQYF. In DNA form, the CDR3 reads TGCGCCAGCAGCCGACCGGGACAGACACAAGAGACCCAGTACTTC.

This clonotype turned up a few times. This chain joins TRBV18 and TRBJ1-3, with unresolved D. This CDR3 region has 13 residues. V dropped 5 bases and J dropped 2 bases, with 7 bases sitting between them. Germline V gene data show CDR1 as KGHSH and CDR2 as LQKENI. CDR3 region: CASSSGTGNTIYF. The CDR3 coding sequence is TGTGCCAGCTCATCCGGGACTGGAAACACCATATATTTT.

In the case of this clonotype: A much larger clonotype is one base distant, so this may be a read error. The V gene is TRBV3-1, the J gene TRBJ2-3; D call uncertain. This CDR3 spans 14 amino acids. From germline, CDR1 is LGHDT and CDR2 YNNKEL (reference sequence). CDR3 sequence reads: CVSSQMPAADTQYF. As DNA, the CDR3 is TGTGTCAGCAGCCAAATGCCTGCGGCAGATACGCAGTATTTT.